The source of this TCR beta chain is a study of T-cell memory formation after mild COVID-19. Study in general: Among the donors, TCR clusters were largely specific to each donor.

Unmatched junction bases numbered 6, after V lost 6 bases and J lost 6 bases. From germline, CDR1 is SGHTA and CDR2 FQGTGA. The CDR3 spans 16 residues. In its sample, this clonotype was seen a few times. 5'RACE primed at constant segments yielded TCR alpha and TCR beta cDNA libraries bearing sample barcodes and UMIs. TCRdb reprocessed the 5' RACE reads with MiXCR, giving one entry per CDR3 protein. This sample yields about 560,000 distinct CDR3 sequences, of which less than 25% are seen a single time; under 8.5% belongs to the top ten. The chain is built from TRBV7-3 and TRBJ2-1, with 15 bases lining up with TRBD2. Sequencing was carried out using PBMCs or a T cell subset sorted from them (not recorded which). The receptor was derived from an adult woman who had mild COVID-19 (a few samples of this study predate the infection). Cell type and time point are not known. DNA of the CDR3: TGTGCCAGCAGTTGGACTAGCGGGGGGGCCGGCAATGAGCAGTTCTTC. Encoded protein: CASSWTSGGAGNEQFF.